This entry lists 27 T cell receptor beta chains sequenced from one sample in a study of blood T cell repertoires in COVID-19 (dated by TCRdb to the early 2020s). Receptor amplification or capture employed the immunoSEQ multiplex PCR assay. TCRdb obtained this table from immuneACCESS and retained in-frame rearrangements with V and J assigned. These tables miss some clones; where compared with another copy, unresolved V genes account for less than half of the shortfall, and the remainder is unexplained. Across this sample there are some 290,000 clones, with roughly 93% seen only once. The ten largest clones take up 2.3% of the sample. Sample: PBMCs or T cells enriched from blood (not recorded which). Receptors were obtained from a woman in her thirties or forties with acute COVID-19.

V is TRBV19 and J is TRBJ1-1, with D perhaps matching TRBD1 (6 bases). The germline V and J ends were trimmed by 10 bases and 5 bases, with 23 bases remaining between them. There are 15 residues in the CDR3. Germline loops: CDR1 LNHDA, CDR2 SQIVND (reference sequence). The CDR3 DNA is TGTGCCACCACAGACCAAGGGGGGGAGAGGACTGAAGCTTTCTTT. Its translation is CATTDQGGERTEAFF.

This chain joins TRBV11-3 and TRBJ2-3, with D possibly matching TRBD1 (6 bases). The germline V and J ends were trimmed by 8 bases and 6 bases, with 12 bases remaining between them. The CDR3 covers 12 residues. Germline V CDR1 and CDR2: SGHNT, YENEEA. The CDR3 DNA reads as TGTGCCAGCCAGCAAAGGGGGGATACGCAGTATTTT. It translates to CASQQRGDTQYF.

V and J are TRBV11-3 and TRBJ2-1, with 8 bases aligning to TRBD1. The CDR3 covers 14 residues. CDR1 and CDR2 from the germline V gene are SGHNT and YENEEA. Losses at the gene ends were 2 bases for V and 4 bases for J; bases not matched to a gene: 1. In DNA form, the CDR3 reads TGTGCCAGCAGCTTAACAGGGGGATACAATGAGCAGTTCTTC. It translates to CASSLTGGYNEQFF.

The chain employs TRBV7-8 and TRBJ1-5, with D maybe TRBD1 (5 bases). The length of the CDR3 is 13 residues. Germline V gene lookup returns CDR1 SGHVS and CDR2 FQNEAQ. V was shortened by 4 bases and J by 7 bases, with 11 bases between the two germline ends. The DNA for the CDR3 is TGTGCCAGCAGCTCTAAATCAGGGCAGCCCCAGCATTTT. This gives the protein CASSSKSGQPQHF.

J is TRBJ2-1 and V is TRBV9; D uncertain. Per the germline V gene, CDR1 is SGDLS and CDR2 is YYNGEE. The CDR3 is made up of 13 amino acids. V gave up 4 bases and J gave up 0 bases, with 5 bases separating them. CDR3 DNA: TGTGCCAGCAGCCCAGACTCCTACAATGAGCAGTTCTTC. It codes for CASSPDSYNEQFF.

The rearrangement joins TRBV6-5 to TRBJ1-5; 7 positions match TRBD1. Per the germline V gene, CDR1 is MNHEY and CDR2 is SVGAGI. The CDR3 loop spans 14 amino acids. V lost 11 bases, J lost 5 bases, and 12 bases stayed unmatched. For the CDR3, the DNA is TGTGCCGGGGGCCGCCAGGGGGAATATCAGCCCCAGCATTTT. Its translation is CAGGRQGEYQPQHF.

The chain recombines TRBV6-1 with TRBJ1-4; TRBD1 might be the D (5 bases). Germline V gene sequence: CDR1 MNHNS, CDR2 SASEGT. CDR3 length: 15 amino acids. Trimming removed 0 bases from V and 4 bases from J, with 9 bases in between. CDR3 sequence: CASSEALGGNEKLFF. CDR3 nucleotides: TGTGCCAGCAGTGAAGCGCTGGGGGGTAATGAAAAACTGTTTTTT.

The chain couples TRBV2 to TRBJ1-6, with TRBD1 matching over 8 bases. Per germline, CDR1 SNHLY and CDR2 FYNNEI. This CDR3 contains 11 residues. V shed 10 bases, J shed 8 bases, and the junction held 1 base outside the gene matches. CDR3 in DNA: TGTGCCACGGACAGGGATTCACCCCTCCACTTT. This encodes CATDRDSPLHF. Variable domain in full (rest from reference TRBV2 and TRBJ1-6): EPEVTQTPSHQVTQMGQEVILRCVPISNHLYFYWYRQILGQKVEFLVSFYNNEISEKSEIFDDQFSVERPDGSNFTLKIRSTKLEDSAMYFCATDRDSPLHFGNGTRLTVT.

Written as DNA, the CDR3 is TGCGCCAGCACCTTAGCGGGAGTAGGGAACAATGAGCAGTTCTTC. Amino acids: CASTLAGVGNNEQFF. The rearrangement uses TRBV5-1 and TRBJ2-1; TRBD2 matches at 9 bases. V was clipped by 6 bases and J by 5 bases; unmatched bases: 9. Germline V gives CDR1 SGHRS, CDR2 YFSETQ. The CDR3 runs to 15 residues.

The V and J genes are TRBV27 and TRBJ2-2; no definite D call. Germline assignment: CDR1 MNHEY and CDR2 SMNVEV (reference sequence). The CDR3 has 12 amino acids. The V end was cut by 6 bases, the J end by 4 bases, with 6 bases between. Here the CDR3 reads CASRRITGELFF. The CDR3 nucleotides are TGTGCCAGCAGGAGGATCACCGGGGAGCTGTTTTTT.

The chain recombines TRBV4-2 with TRBJ1-4; TRBD1 is a possible D gene (6 bases). V lost 0 bases to trimming and J lost 0 bases, with 11 bases between them. The CDR3 is 17 amino acids. Germline assignment: CDR1 LGHNA and CDR2 YNFKEQ. The CDR3 is CASSQETGTPTNEKLFF. The DNA for the CDR3 is TGTGCCAGCAGCCAAGAGACCGGGACACCAACTAATGAAAAACTGTTTTTT.

This chain joins TRBV14 and TRBJ2-7, with a possible D match to TRBD2 (5 bases). Germline CDR1 SGHDN, CDR2 FVKESK. V was clipped by 0 bases and J by 5 bases, with 14 bases between them. This CDR3 is 15 amino acids long. The CDR3 region is CASSQDGAPGNEQYF. CDR3 in DNA: TGTGCCAGCAGCCAAGATGGTGCCCCCGGGAACGAGCAGTACTTC.

The chain links TRBV18 to TRBJ2-6, with a weak D call TRBD2 (7 bases). The CDR3 consists of 17 residues. Trimming removed 2 bases from V and 2 bases from J, with 13 bases in between. Germline V gene lookup returns CDR1 KGHSH and CDR2 LQKENI. In nucleotides, the CDR3 is TGTGCCAGCTCACCAGACACAGGGAGGGCTGGGGCCAACGTCCTGACTTTC. It encodes CASSPDTGRAGANVLTF.

V is TRBV4-1 and J is TRBJ1-2; 7 bases line up with TRBD1. Trimming took 4 bases from V and 9 from J; bases not matched to a gene: 8. The germline V gene has CDR1 MGHRA and CDR2 YSYEKL. The CDR3 length is 13 residues. The CDR3 reads CASSPGTVKSYTF. CDR3 bases: TGCGCCAGCAGCCCCGGGACAGTCAAGAGCTACACCTTC.

The chain is built from TRBV7-9 and TRBJ2-7, with unresolved D. The CDR3 is 14 residues long. Between the trimmed V and J ends, which lost 4 bases and 2 bases, there was a span of 12 bases. Germline V gene data show CDR1 as SEHNR and CDR2 as FQNEAQ (reference sequence). The CDR3 nucleotides are TGTGCCAGCAGCTCAGGCCCGCAAGCCTACGAGCAGTACTTC. As protein: CASSSGPQAYEQYF.

The chain is built from TRBV27 and TRBJ2-1, with 9 bases fitting TRBD1. The germline V gene encodes CDR1 MNHEY and CDR2 SMNVEV (reference sequence). Trimming at V came to 4 bases and at J to 4 bases, leaving 5 bases not matched to a gene. This CDR3 contains 15 residues. The CDR3 nucleotides are TGTGCCAGCAGTTCGGGACAGGGAGGGTACAATGAGCAGTTCTTC. It yields the protein CASSSGQGGYNEQFF.

The chain joins TRBV18 to TRBJ2-1, with a weak D call TRBD1 (5 bases). This CDR3 contains 13 residues. In germline, CDR1 is KGHSH, CDR2 LQKENI. Trimming cost V 3 bases and J 6 bases, with 9 bases left between them. CDR3 bases: TGTGCCAGCTCACCCTCGACAGCCAATGAGCAGTTCTTC. Its translation: CASSPSTANEQFF.

The gene calls are TRBV3-1 (or the pseudogene TRBV3-2) and TRBJ1-5; D gene unclear. V was pared by 2 bases and J by 4 bases, with 18 bases between. There are 17 residues in the CDR3. Germline V CDR1 and CDR2: LGHDT, YNNKEL (reference sequence). The CDR3 spells CASSQTLAVGVNQPQHF. The DNA of the CDR3 is TGTGCCAGCAGCCAAACCCTTGCCGTCGGGGTAAATCAGCCCCAGCATTTT.

The chain uses TRBV23-1 and TRBJ2-7; 8 nucleotides match TRBD1. TRBV23-1 is an open reading frame whose function is uncertain. V was pared by 5 bases and J by 3 bases, with 12 bases of the junction left unmatched. CDR3 length: 16 residues. The CDR3 here is CASSNRGSSLNYEQYF. The DNA of the CDR3 is TGCGCCAGCAGTAACAGGGGGTCTTCTCTAAACTACGAGCAGTACTTC.

J is TRBJ2-1 and V is TRBV21-1; the table's D gene call, TRBD2, was not cross checked with the DNA. TRBV21-1 is shown as a pseudogene. The CDR3 has 20 amino acids. For the CDR3, the DNA is TGTGCCAGCAGCAAAGTTTTGCATGGGACTAGCGGGAGCTCCTACAATGAGCAGTTCTTC. Its protein is CASSKVLHGTSGSSYNEQFF.

The chain uses TRBV6-6 and TRBJ2-7; 9 bases line up with TRBD1. The V and J ends lost 5 bases and 6 bases, in that order; junction bases with no gene match: 5. The CDR3 contains 13 residues. Looked up from germline, CDR1 is MNHNY and CDR2 is SVGAGI (reference sequence). The CDR3 sequence is CASSRGTGSEQYF. CDR3 in DNA: TGTGCCAGCAGTCGGGGGACAGGGAGCGAGCAGTACTTC.

The chain couples TRBV5-4 to TRBJ1-2; 9 bases line up with TRBD1. The CDR3 has 13 amino acids. With V trimmed by 7 bases and J by 5 bases, 6 bases remained unmatched. Germline V gene data show CDR1 as SGHNT and CDR2 as YYREEE (reference sequence). The CDR3: CASHPDRGYGYTF. The CDR3 bases are TGTGCCAGCCACCCGGACAGGGGATATGGCTACACCTTC. The full variable domain, in which reference TRBV5-4 and TRBJ1-2 provide the parts outside the CDR3, is ETGVTQSPTHLIKTRGQQVTLRCSSQSGHNTVSWYQQALGQGPQFIFQYYREEENGRGNFPPRFSGLQFPNYSSELNVNALELDDSALYLCASHPDRGYGYTFGSGTRLTVV.

The chain is built from TRBV5-1 and TRBJ2-5, with D possibly TRBD2 on 6 matching bases. CDR1 is SGHRS, CDR2 YFSETQ, per germline. The CDR3 has 14 amino acids. Trimming removed 3 bases at V and 5 bases at J, with 14 bases between. In DNA, the CDR3 is TGCGCCAGCAGCTCGCCGGGAGCAGTGGAGACCCAGTACTTC. This encodes CASSSPGAVETQYF.

The chain joins TRBV11-2 to TRBJ2-3; maybe TRBD2 (6 bases). The V gene's germline CDR1 is SGHAT and CDR2 FQNNGV. The CDR3 is 14 residues long. Trimming took 5 bases from V and 2 from J, leaving 11 bases between them. CDR3 region: CASSPRTNTDTQYF. The CDR3 coding sequence is TGTGCCAGCAGCCCCCGGACTAACACAGATACGCAGTATTTT.

Only one count was recorded for this clone. V usage is TRBV28 and J usage is TRBJ1-3; D gene unclear. The ends were cut back, 4 bases at V and 0 bases at J, with 13 bases in the middle. The CDR3 runs to 16 residues. Germline V gene data show CDR1 as MDHEN and CDR2 as SYDVKM. The CDR3 region has the DNA TGTGCCAGCAGTTCTCTCTCAGATACCTCTGGAAACACCATATATTTT. Translated, it gives CASSSLSDTSGNTIYF.

CDR3 amino acids: CATSDTGQRHQPQHF. The CDR3, as DNA: TGTGCCACCAGTGACACGGGACAGAGACATCAGCCCCAGCATTTT. The chain has TRBV24-1 and TRBJ1-5; 7 bases are shared with TRBD1. The trim removed 4 bases at V and 5 bases at J, leaving 7 bases unmatched. Germline values: CDR1 KGHDR, CDR2 SFDVKD. The CDR3 runs 15 residues.

The chain carries TRBV5-6 and TRBJ1-2, with TRBD1 matching 7 bases. Looked up from germline, CDR1 is SGHDT and CDR2 is YYEEEE. The V gene end was trimmed by 4 bases and the J gene end by 14 bases; junction bases not matched to a gene: 17. This CDR3 contains 14 residues. This CDR3 reads CASSAGTAVPGGTF. The CDR3 DNA reads TGTGCCAGCAGCGCCGGGACAGCGGTTCCGGGGGGGACCTTC.